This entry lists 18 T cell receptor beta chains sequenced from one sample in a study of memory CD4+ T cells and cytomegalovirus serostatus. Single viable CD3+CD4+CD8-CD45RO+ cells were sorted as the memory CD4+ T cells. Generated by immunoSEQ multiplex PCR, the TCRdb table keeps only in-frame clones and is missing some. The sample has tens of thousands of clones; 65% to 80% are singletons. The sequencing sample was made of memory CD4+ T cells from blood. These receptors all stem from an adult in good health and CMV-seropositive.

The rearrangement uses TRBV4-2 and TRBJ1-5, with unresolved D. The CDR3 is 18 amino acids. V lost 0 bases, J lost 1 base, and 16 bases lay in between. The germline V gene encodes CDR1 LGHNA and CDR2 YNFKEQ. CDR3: CASSQDHVAGGSNQPQHF. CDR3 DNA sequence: TGTGCCAGCAGCCAAGATCATGTGGCGGGAGGAAGCAATCAGCCCCAGCATTTT.

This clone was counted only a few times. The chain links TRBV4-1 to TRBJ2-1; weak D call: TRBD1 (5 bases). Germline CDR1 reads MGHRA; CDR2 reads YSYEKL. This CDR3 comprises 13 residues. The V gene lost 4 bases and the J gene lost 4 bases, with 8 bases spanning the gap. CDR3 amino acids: CASSRRQYNEQFF. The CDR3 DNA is TGCGCCAGCAGCCGACGACAGTACAATGAGCAGTTCTTC.

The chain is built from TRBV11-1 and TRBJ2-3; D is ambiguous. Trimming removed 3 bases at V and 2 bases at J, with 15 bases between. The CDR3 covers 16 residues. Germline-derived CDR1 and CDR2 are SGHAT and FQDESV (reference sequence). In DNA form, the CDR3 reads TGTGCCAGCAGCTTCGCCTACTCAGAGCTCACAGATACGCAGTATTTT. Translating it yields CASSFAYSELTDTQYF.

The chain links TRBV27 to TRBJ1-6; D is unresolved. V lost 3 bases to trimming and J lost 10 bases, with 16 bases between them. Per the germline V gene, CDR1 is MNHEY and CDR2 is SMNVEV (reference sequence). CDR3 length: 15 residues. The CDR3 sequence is CASSFELRYSSPLHF. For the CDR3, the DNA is TGTGCCAGCAGTTTCGAATTGCGCTATTCGTCACCCCTCCACTTT.

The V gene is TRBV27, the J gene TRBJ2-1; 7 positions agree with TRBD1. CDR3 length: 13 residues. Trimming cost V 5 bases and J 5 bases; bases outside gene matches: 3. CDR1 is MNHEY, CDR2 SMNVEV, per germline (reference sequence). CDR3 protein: CASSKQGHNEQFF. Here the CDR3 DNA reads TGTGCCAGCAGTAAACAGGGGCACAATGAGCAGTTCTTC.

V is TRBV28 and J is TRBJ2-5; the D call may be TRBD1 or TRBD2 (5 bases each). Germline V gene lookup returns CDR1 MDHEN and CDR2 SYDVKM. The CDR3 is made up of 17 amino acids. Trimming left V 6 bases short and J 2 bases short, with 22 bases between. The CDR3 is CASRAPGRTAGQETQYF. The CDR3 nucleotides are TGTGCCAGCAGAGCACCGGGACGCACGGCCGGTCAAGAGACCCAGTACTTC.

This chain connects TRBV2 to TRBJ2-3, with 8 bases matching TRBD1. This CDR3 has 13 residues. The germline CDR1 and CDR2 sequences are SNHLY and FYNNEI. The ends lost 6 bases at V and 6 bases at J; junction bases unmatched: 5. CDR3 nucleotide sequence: TGTGCCAGCAGCGGACAGGGTTGGGATACGCAGTATTTT. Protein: CASSGQGWDTQYF.

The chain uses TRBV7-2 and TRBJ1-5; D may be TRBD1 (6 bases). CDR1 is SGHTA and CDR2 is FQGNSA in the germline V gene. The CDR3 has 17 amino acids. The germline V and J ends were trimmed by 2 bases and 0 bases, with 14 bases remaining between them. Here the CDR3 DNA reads TGTGCCAGCAGCTTAAGGGGGGGACCGTATAGCAATCAGCCCCAGCATTTT. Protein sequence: CASSLRGGPYSNQPQHF.

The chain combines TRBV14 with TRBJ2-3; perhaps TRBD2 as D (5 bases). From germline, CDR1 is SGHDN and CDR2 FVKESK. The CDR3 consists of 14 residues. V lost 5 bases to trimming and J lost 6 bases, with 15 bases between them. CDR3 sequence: CASSLSLAGDTQYF. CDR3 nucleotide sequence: TGTGCCAGCAGCTTATCCCTAGCTGGGGATACGCAGTATTTT. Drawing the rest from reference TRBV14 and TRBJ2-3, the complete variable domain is EAGVTQFPSHSVIEKGQTVTLRCDPISGHDNLYWYRRVMGKEIKFLLHFVKESKQDESGMPNNRFLAERTGGTYSTLKVQPAELEDSGVYFCASSLSLAGDTQYFGPGTRLTVL.

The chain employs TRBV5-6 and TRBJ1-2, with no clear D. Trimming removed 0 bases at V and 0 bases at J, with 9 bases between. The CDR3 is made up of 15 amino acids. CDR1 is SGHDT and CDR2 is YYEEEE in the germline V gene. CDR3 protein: CASSLGTDANYGYTF. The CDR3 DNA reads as TGTGCCAGCAGCTTGGGGACGGATGCTAACTATGGCTACACCTTC.

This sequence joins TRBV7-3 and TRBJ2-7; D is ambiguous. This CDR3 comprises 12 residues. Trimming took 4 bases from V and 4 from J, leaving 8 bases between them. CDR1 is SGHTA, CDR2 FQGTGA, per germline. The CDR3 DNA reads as TGTGCCAGCAGCTCCCAGGAATACGAGCAGTACTTC. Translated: CASSSQEYEQYF.

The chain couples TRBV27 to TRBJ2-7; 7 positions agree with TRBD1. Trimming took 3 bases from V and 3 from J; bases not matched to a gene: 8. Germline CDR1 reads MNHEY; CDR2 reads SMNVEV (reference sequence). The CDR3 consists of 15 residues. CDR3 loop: CASSLYPGQRYEQYF. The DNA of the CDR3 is TGTGCCAGCAGTTTGTATCCGGGACAGCGCTACGAGCAGTACTTC.

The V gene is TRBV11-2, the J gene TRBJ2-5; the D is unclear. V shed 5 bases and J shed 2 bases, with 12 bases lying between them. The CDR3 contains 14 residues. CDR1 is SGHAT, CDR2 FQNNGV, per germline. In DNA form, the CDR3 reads TGTGCCAGCAGCCCCGGCCTCTCTCAAGAGACCCAGTACTTC. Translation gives CASSPGLSQETQYF.

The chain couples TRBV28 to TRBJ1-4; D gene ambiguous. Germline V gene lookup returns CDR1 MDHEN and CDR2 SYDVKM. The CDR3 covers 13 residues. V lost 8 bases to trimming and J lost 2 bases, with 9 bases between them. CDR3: CASVRTTNEKLFF. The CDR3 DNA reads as TGTGCCAGCGTCCGGACCACTAATGAAAAACTGTTTTTT.

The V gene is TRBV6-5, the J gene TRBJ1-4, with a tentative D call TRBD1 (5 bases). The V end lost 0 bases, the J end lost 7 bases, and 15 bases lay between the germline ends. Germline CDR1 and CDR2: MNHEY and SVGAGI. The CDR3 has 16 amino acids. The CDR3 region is CASSYSGRLSLEKLFF. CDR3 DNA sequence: TGTGCCAGCAGTTACTCGGGACGACTGAGTCTTGAAAAACTGTTTTTT.

The CDR3: CASSLDGLAGGHEQYF. For the CDR3, the DNA is TGTGCCAGCAGCTTAGATGGACTAGCGGGGGGCCACGAGCAGTACTTC. This chain uses TRBV11-2 with TRBJ2-7; TRBD2 aligns across 14 bases. The CDR3 sequence is 16 residues long. Germline trimming cut 0 bases from V and 5 bases from J; bases unmatched to any gene: 3. Germline CDR1 reads SGHAT; CDR2 reads FQNNGV.

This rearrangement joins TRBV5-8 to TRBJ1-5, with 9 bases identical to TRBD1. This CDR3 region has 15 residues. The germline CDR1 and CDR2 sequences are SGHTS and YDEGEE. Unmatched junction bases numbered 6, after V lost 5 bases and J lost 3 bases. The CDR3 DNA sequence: TGTGCCAGCAGTACGGGACAGGGCCTCAATCAGCCCCAGCATTTT. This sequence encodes CASSTGQGLNQPQHF.

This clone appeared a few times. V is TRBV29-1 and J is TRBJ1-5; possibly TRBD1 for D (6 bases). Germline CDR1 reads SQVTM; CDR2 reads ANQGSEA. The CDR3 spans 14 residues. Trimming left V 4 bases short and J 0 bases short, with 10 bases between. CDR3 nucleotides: TGCAGCGTTGTATCAGGGGATAGCAATCAGCCCCAGCATTTT. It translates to CSVVSGDSNQPQHF.